The following is a T cell receptor beta chain sequence with its context. Germline CDR1 and CDR2: SGHDN and FVKESK. The ends were cut back, 1 base at V and 7 bases at J, with 11 bases in the middle. The CDR3 has 13 residues. Data came from immunoSEQ multiplex PCR; TCRdb stores just in-frame clones and leaves some out. The sample has fewer than 130,000 clones; 69% are singletons. The data stem from a study of blood T cell repertoires in COVID-19. The rearrangement uses TRBV14 and TRBJ2-7, with a weak D call TRBD1 (5 bases). The source material was peripheral blood. This receptor was taken from a man older than 75 with acute or convalescent COVID-19. The CDR3 reads CASSQAAGREQYF. Here the CDR3 DNA reads TGTGCCAGCAGCCAAGCGGCAGGGCGTGAGCAGTACTTC.